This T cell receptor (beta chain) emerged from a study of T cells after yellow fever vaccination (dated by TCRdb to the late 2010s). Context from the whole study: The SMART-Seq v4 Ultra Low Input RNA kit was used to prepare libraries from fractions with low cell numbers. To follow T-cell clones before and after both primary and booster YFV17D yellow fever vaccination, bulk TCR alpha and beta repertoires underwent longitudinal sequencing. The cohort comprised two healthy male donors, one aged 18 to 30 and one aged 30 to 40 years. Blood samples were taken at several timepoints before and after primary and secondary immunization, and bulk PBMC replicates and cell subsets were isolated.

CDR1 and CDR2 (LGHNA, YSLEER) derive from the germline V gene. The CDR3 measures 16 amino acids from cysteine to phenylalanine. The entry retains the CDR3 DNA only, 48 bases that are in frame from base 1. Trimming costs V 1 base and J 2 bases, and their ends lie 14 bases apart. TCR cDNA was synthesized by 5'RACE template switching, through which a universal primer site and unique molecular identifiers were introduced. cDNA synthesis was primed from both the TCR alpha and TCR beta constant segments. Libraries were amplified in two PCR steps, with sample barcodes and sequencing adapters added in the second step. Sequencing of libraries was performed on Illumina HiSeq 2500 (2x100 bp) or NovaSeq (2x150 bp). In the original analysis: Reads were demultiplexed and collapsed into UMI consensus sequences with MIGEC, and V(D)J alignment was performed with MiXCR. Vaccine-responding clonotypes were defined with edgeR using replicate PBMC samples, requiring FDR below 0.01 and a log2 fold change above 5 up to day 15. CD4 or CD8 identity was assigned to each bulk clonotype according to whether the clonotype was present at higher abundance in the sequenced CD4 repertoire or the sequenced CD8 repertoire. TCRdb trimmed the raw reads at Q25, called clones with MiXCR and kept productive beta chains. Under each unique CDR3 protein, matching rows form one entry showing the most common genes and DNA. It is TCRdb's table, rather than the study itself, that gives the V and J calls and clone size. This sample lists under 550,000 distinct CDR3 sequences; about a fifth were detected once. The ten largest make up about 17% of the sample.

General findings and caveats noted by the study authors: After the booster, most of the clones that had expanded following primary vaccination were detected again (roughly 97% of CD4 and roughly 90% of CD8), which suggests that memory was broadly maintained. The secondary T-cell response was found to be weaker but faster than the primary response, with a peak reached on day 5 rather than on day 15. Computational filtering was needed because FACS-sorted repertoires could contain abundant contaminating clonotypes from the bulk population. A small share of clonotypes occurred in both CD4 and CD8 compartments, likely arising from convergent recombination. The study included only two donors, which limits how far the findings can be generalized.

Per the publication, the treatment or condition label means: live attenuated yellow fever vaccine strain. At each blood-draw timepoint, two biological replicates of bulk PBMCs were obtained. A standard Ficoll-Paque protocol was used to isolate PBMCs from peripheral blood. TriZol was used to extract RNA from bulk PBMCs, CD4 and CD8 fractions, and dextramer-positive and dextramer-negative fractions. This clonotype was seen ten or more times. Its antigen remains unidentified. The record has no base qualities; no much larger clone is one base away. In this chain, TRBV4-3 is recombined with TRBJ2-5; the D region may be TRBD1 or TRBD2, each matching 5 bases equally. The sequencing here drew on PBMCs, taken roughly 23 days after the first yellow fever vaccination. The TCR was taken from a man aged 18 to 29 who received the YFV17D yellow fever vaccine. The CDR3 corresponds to CASSQGVGREQETQYF. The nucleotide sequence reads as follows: TGCGCCAGCAGCCAAGGGGTAGGCAGGGAGCAAGAGACCCAGTACTTC.